The rows below give T cell receptor beta chains drawn from one sample of a study of OX40 agonist ivuxolimab in advanced cancers. TCRdb keeps only in-frame clones here, not all; method: immunoSEQ multiplex PCR. The data contain roughly 76,000 clones, approximately 90% of them singletons. The sequenced sample was CD4+ or CD8+ T cells sorted from blood, obtained in a trial of the OX40 agonist ivuxolimab. The receptors here all came from an adult with an advanced solid tumor such as melanoma, head and neck, liver or kidney cancer. Each CDR3 is given with its conserved first and last residue. A D gene is named only where the DNA matches it firmly. Expanded clones are given a class, and other clones once, few, many or no size at all.

NA	TRBV13	TRBJ1-1	NA	14	TGTGCCAGCAGCCAACAGGCTCTCTACACTGAAGCTTTCTTT	CASSQQALYTEAFF
TRBD1	TRBV19	TRBJ2-7	NA	16	TGTGCCAGTGCAACAAGGGACAGGGGAAGGGCCTACGAGCAGTACTTC	CASATRDRGRAYEQYF
TRBD1	TRBV5-6	TRBJ2-5	once	17	TGTGCCAGCAGCTTGTTATATGAGGACAGGGGGCAAGAGACCCAGTACTTC	CASSLLYEDRGQETQYF
TRBD1	TRBV7-9	TRBJ1-1	NA	18	TGTGCCAGCAGCCCGAAGAGAACAGGGGATTACATGAACACTGAAGCTTTCTTT	CASSPKRTGDYMNTEAFF
NA	TRBV30	TRBJ2-7	NA	15	TGTGCCTGGAGTATGCCAGGGGAGGACCACTACGAGCAGTACTTC	CAWSMPGEDHYEQYF
TRBD1	TRBV11-2	TRBJ2-7	NA	14	TGTGCCAGCAGCTTAGGACAGGGAGCCTACGAGCAGTACTTC	CASSLGQGAYEQYF
TRBD1	TRBV11-2	TRBJ1-1	NA	16	TGTGCCAGCAGCTTAGTTATAGGGACAGTGAACACTGAAGCTTTCTTT	CASSLVIGTVNTEAFF
NA	TRBV29-1	TRBJ2-7	NA	11	TGCAGCGGGACATGGTCCTACGAGCAGTACTTC	CSGTWSYEQYF
NA	TRBV13	TRBJ1-6	NA	17	TGTGCCAGCAGCCCACCTCCCGGAGGGGAGGATAATTCACCCCTCCACTTT	CASSPPPGGEDNSPLHF
NA	TRBV6-6	TRBJ1-6	NA	15	TGTGCCAGCAGTTACCTGGGGGACTATAATTCACCCCTCCACTTT	CASSYLGDYNSPLHF
NA	TRBV18	TRBJ2-1	few	13	TGTGCCAGCTCACCAAGCACCTACAATGAGCAGTTCTTC	CASSPSTYNEQFF
NA	TRBV9	TRBJ2-3	NA	13	TGTGCCAGCAGCGCGGGTGGCACAGATACGCAGTATTTT	CASSAGGTDTQYF
NA	TRBV4-1	TRBJ2-7	NA	14	TGCGCCAGCAGCCAAGTAACAAGAGACTACGAGCAGTACTTC	CASSQVTRDYEQYF
TRBD2	TRBV2	TRBJ2-3	NA	17	TGTGCCCTAGCAGGGCCTAGCGGGGGGGATAGCACAGATACGCAGTATTTT	CALAGPSGGDSTDTQYF
NA	TRBV7-9	TRBJ1-2	NA	13	TGTGCCAGCAGCTTAATCGGGAACTATGGCTACACCTTC	CASSLIGNYGYTF
TRBD1	TRBV7-9	TRBJ2-4	few	15	TGTGCCAGCAGCTTAGGACAGGGTACCAAAAACATTCAGTACTTC	CASSLGQGTKNIQYF
NA	TRBV7-6	TRBJ1-1	NA	13	TGTGCCAGCAGCTTAGCGGAAGAGACTGAAGCTTTCTTT	CASSLAEETEAFF
NA	TRBV5-1	TRBJ2-7	NA	13	TGCGCCAGCAGCTTGGGCGGCGGGTACGAGCAGTACTTC	CASSLGGGYEQYF
NA	TRBV27	TRBJ1-5	NA	15	TGTGCCAGCAGTTTAAGGGAGGGGATGGGACAGCCCCAGCATTTT	CASSLREGMGQPQHF
NA	TRBV19	TRBJ1-4	NA	18	TGTGCCAGTAGTTCCCGGGCCAGATTAAGAGCAACTAATGAAAAACTGTTTTTT	CASSSRARLRATNEKLFF
NA	TRBV10-1	TRBJ1-2	NA	18	TGCGCCAGCCAAGTGATGGCCTCGGCACCGCCAGGAGGCTATGGCTACACCTTC	CASQVMASAPPGGYGYTF
NA	TRBV7-3	TRBJ2-1	NA	13	TGTGCCAGCAGCTGGGACGGTTACAATGAGCAGTTCTTC	CASSWDGYNEQFF
NA	TRBV6-4	TRBJ2-1	NA	19	TGTGCCAGCCTTGTAGGAAGGGACTCCCACTGTGAATCCTACAATGAGCAGTTCTTC	CASLVGRDSHCESYNEQFF
NA	TRBV30	TRBJ2-5	NA	12	TGTGCCTGGGGGGGTAGTCCAGAGACCCAGTACTTC	CAWGGSPETQYF
TRBD2	TRBV6-5	TRBJ2-7	NA	16	TGTGCCAGCAGTTACTCGTTTACCGGGGGGGCTTACGAGCAGTACTTC	CASSYSFTGGAYEQYF
TRBD1	TRBV5-1	TRBJ2-5	NA	15	TGCGCCAGCAGCTCCTGGACAGGGGTGGGAGAGACCCAGTACTTC	CASSSWTGVGETQYF
NA	TRBV6-1	TRBJ2-7	NA	13	TGTGCCAGCAGAAGGAGTCTAACCAACGAGCAGTACTTC	CASRRSLTNEQYF
NA	TRBV9	TRBJ1-1	NA	13	TGTGCCAGCAGCGTAGGGTCCGGGACTGAAGCTTTCTTT	CASSVGSGTEAFF
NA	TRBV13	TRBJ2-3	NA	13	TGTGCCAGCAGCGCAGCTAGGGCGGATACGCAGTATTTT	CASSAARADTQYF
NA	TRBV4-1	TRBJ1-2	NA	15	TGCGCCAGCAGCCAAGTGATCGGGAGATACTATGGCTACACCTTC	CASSQVIGRYYGYTF
NA	TRBV11-1	TRBJ2-2	NA	16	TGTGCCAGCAGCGTAACGGGGGCTGAAACAGCCGGGGAGCTGTTTTTT	CASSVTGAETAGELFF
NA	TRBV6-1	TRBJ2-1	once	16	TGTGCCAGCAGTGAAGACGGCGGGTGGACCTACAATGAGCAGTTCTTC	CASSEDGGWTYNEQFF
TRBD1	TRBV30	TRBJ2-7	NA	14	TGTGCCTGGAGTATCGGACAGGGTATCTACGAGCAGTACTTC	CAWSIGQGIYEQYF
NA	TRBV4-2	TRBJ2-3	NA	13	TGTGCCAGCAGCGGGGGCAACACAGATACGCAGTATTTT	CASSGGNTDTQYF
NA	TRBV9	TRBJ1-2	NA	16	TGTGCCAGCAGCGTAGAGACCTCACAGGGAAGCTATGGCTACACCTTC	CASSVETSQGSYGYTF
NA	TRBV13	TRBJ2-2	once	16	TGTGCCAGCAGCTCAATGGACACCCGAATCACCGGGGAGCTGTTTTTT	CASSSMDTRITGELFF
NA	TRBV7-9	TRBJ2-7	NA	12	TGTGCCAGCAGCTTATCCCCCCACGAGCAGTACTTC	CASSLSPHEQYF
NA	TRBV14	TRBJ1-3	few	11	TGTGCCAGCAGCCTCGGGGGCACCATATATTTT	CASSLGGTIYF
TRBD1	TRBV10-1	TRBJ2-3	NA	15	TGCGCCAGCAGCGAGGACAGGGAAGCGACAGATACGCAGTATTTT	CASSEDREATDTQYF
NA	TRBV19	TRBJ1-1	NA	13	TGTGCCAGTAGTATAGGCCAGCACACTGAAGCTTTCTTT	CASSIGQHTEAFF
TRBD2	TRBV2	TRBJ2-1	NA	19	TGTGCCAGCGTCTACCGGACTAGCGGGGGCTCTGACACCTACAATGAGCAGTTCTTC	CASVYRTSGGSDTYNEQFF
NA	TRBV29-1	TRBJ1-1	NA	14	TGCAGCGTTGGAGGGGGAGTTTTGAACACTGAAGCTTTCTTT	CSVGGGVLNTEAFF
NA	TRBV9	TRBJ2-7	NA	14	TGTGCCAGCAGCGTAGGCAGGGCAGGCTACGAGCAGTACTTC	CASSVGRAGYEQYF
TRBD1	TRBV7-8	TRBJ2-1	NA	16	TGTGCCAGCAGCTTAGAGGGGACAGGGGGCTTCAATGAGCAGTTCTTC	CASSLEGTGGFNEQFF